This T cell receptor beta chain was sequenced during a study of circulating and synovial CD4+ cells in juvenile arthritis (dated by TCRdb to 2013 to 2016). At the level of the whole study: Within each patient, the study compared the TCRbeta CDR3 repertoires of three groups: circulating HLA-DR+ CD4 T cells, bulk blood CD4 T cells, and synovial CD4 T cells. The goal of the repertoire sequencing was to confirm that synovial clonotypes were enriched in a circulating synovial-like CD4 T cell subset.

The library was built by means of the immunoSEQ multiplex PCR assay. TCRbeta CDR3 sequencing was performed as a commercial service by an external provider. The study's processing was this. The analyses used productive nucleotide sequences together with amino acid sequences obtained by in silico translation. Diversity was measured with Renyi entropy across alpha values, using the median of 200 repeated subsamples to equalise sample size. Pairwise repertoire distance was calculated as one minus the Chao-modified Jaccard index to correct for under-sampling and was used for clustering. Frequency-weighted overlap with synovial clonotypes was calculated over 200 sample sizes with 200 draws without replacement at each size, and the overlap was reported at the size of the smaller sample. The source is immuneACCESS, and TCRdb retained only in-frame sequences with V and J called. Part of the clones is not carried over; for the studies checked, unresolved V genes explain less than half of this, and the remainder is unexplained. D and trimming were read from the DNA, whereas the V and J calls and clone size are those reported in that table. The sample table shows 15,000 to 20,000 clones, and around 91% are seen once. 0.73% of the sample comes from the top ten.

This clone was observed a handful of times. Its antigen remains unidentified. Per-base qualities were not stored, and no clone one base away is much larger. Within the sample, other DNA sequences also encode this same CDR3. The sequenced samples came from patients who had active juvenile idiopathic arthritis. Cells were sorted right after thawing, and dead cells were excluded with Live/Dead Fixable Near-IR Stain. What the study reported, not specific to this receptor: Circulating pathogenic-like lymphocytes clustered with synovial T cells and shared a substantially higher fraction of CDR3 sequences with synovium than bulk blood. Synovial and circulating pathogenic-like lymphocyte repertoires were less diverse than bulk blood CD4 repertoires, and some CPL samples were as oligoclonal as synovium. Traditional Vbeta family usage analysis did not detect the difference between circulating pathogenic-like lymphocytes and bulk blood T cells. Because overlap with synovium rose as sequencing depth increased, the measured fractions of shared clonotypes likely underestimated the overlap of the full repertoire. CPL and bulk blood CD4 samples differed in T cell genome counts by at least an order of magnitude, so sample-size effects were addressed.

The CDR3 spans 12 residues, from the cysteine through the phenylalanine. Only the CDR3 DNA is retained, 36 bases long and in frame from the first base. CDR1 and CDR2, per the germline V gene, are MNHEY and SVGAGI. V gives up 6 bases and J gives up 8 bases, and the segment between their germline ends measures 13 bases. Sequencing used CD4+ T cells from blood. The source is a human donor with juvenile idiopathic arthritis. The chain is encoded by TRBV6-5 joined to TRBJ1-1; a tentative D call is TRBD1 (5 bases match). The DNA sequence is as follows: TGTGCCAGCAGCACCAGGGAAGGGGAAGCTTTCTTT. It is translated as CASSTREGEAFF.